The 18 T cell receptor beta chains below come from one sample, sequenced in a study of CD8+ T cells in alopecia areata. Reverse transcription of extracted RNA yielded cDNA, which provided the sequencing template. TCRdb keeps only in-frame clones here, not all; method: immunoSEQ multiplex PCR. This table holds 150,000 to 200,000 clones, approximately 56% found once. Stated treatment: oral pan-JAK inhibitor, 5-10 mg twice daily. The material was CD4+ T cells sorted from blood, obtained at week 4, from a patient treated with tofacitinib. These TCRs come from a human donor with alopecia areata.

The count of this clone is one. CDR3 nucleotide sequence: TGTGCCAGCAGTGAAGTAGGGAGGCACAATGAGCAGTTCTTC. This encodes CASSEVGRHNEQFF. The V gene is TRBV25-1, the J gene TRBJ2-1; TRBD2 is a possible D gene (6 bases). V lost 2 bases and J lost 5, with 10 bases in between. This CDR3 has 14 amino acids. Germline V gene data show CDR1 as MGHDK and CDR2 as SYGVNS.

The chain combines TRBV6-5 with TRBJ1-5, with D maybe TRBD1 (5 bases). Between the trimmed V and J ends, which lost 5 bases and 2 bases, there was a span of 13 bases. The CDR3 runs to 15 residues. Germline V gene lookup returns CDR1 MNHEY and CDR2 SVGAGI. As DNA, the CDR3 is TGTGCCAGCAGTAGGGGCAGGGTTGGCAATCAGCCCCAGCATTTT. It is translated as CASSRGRVGNQPQHF.

This chain uses TRBV29-1 with TRBJ1-1, with D possibly being TRBD1 (5 bases). The CDR3 loop spans 13 amino acids. The V end was cut by 7 bases, the J end by 2 bases, with 14 bases between. Germline assignment: CDR1 SQVTM and CDR2 ANQGSEA. DNA of the CDR3: TGCAGCGGGACCGCCAGGGCAAACACTGAAGCTTTCTTT. It specifies CSGTARANTEAFF.

This clone was observed a handful of times. The chain recombines TRBV5-1 with TRBJ2-2, with D possibly matching TRBD2 (5 bases). The germline V gene has CDR1 SGHRS and CDR2 YFSETQ. This CDR3 is built from 16 residues. V shed 0 bases and J shed 7 bases, with 16 bases lying between them. CDR3 nucleotide sequence: TGCGCCAGCAGCTTGGATTATCGCGGAACTAGCGGGGAGCTGTTTTTT. This codes for CASSLDYRGTSGELFF.

The rearrangement joins TRBV29-1 to TRBJ2-5; possible D gene TRBD1, 5 bases. Germline-derived CDR1 and CDR2 are SQVTM and ANQGSEA. This CDR3 has 12 amino acids. With 4 bases removed from V and 3 bases from J, the gap between germline ends came to 9 bases. This CDR3 is CSVVGREETQYF. The CDR3 nucleotides read TGCAGCGTTGTTGGCAGGGAAGAGACCCAGTACTTC.

This clone was seen a few times. The CDR3 nucleotides read TGTGCCACCAGCAGAGTTTCCTTCGGGGCCGGAGAGACCCAGTACTTC. Protein: CATSRVSFGAGETQYF. The chain carries TRBV15 and TRBJ2-5, with D possibly called TRBD1 or TRBD2 (5 bases each). V lost 1 base to trimming and J lost 4 bases, with 16 bases between them. The CDR3 runs to 16 residues. Germline V gives CDR1 LNHNV, CDR2 YYDKDF (reference sequence).

The rearrangement uses TRBV5-1 and TRBJ2-5, with D possibly being TRBD2 (5 bases). CDR1 SGHRS and CDR2 YFSETQ come from the germline V gene. Trimming took off 2 bases at V and 0 bases at J, with 17 bases between the two ends. The CDR3 length is 17 residues. The CDR3 sequence is CASSFGVGPGYQETQYF. In DNA, the CDR3 is TGCGCCAGCAGCTTCGGAGTTGGGCCGGGGTACCAAGAGACCCAGTACTTC.

The chain has TRBV7-2 and TRBJ1-2; 10 nucleotides line up with TRBD1. CDR3 size: 17 residues. The J segment lost 4 bases and the V segment lost 5 bases, leaving 13 bases of the junction unmatched. The germline gives CDR1 SGHTA, CDR2 FQGNSA. The CDR3 bases are TGTGCCAGCAGCCTCCGGGACAGGGGAAGGGACCCCTATGGCTACACCTTC. Residues: CASSLRDRGRDPYGYTF.

In this sample, this clone turned up once. The CDR3 nucleotides read TGTGCCTGGAGTGCTAGGGAGTATCATGGCTACACCTTC. This codes for CAWSAREYHGYTF. The chain is built from TRBV30 and TRBJ1-2; D ambiguous. Germline V gives CDR1 GTSNPN, CDR2 SVGIG (reference sequence). The CDR3 is 13 residues long. V lost 1 base and J lost 6, with 12 bases in between.

The chain couples TRBV29-1 to TRBJ2-5, with TRBD2 matching 11 bases. The V segment lost 2 bases and the J segment 3 bases; nucleotides outside the gene matches: 5. CDR1 and CDR2 (germline): SQVTM, ANQGSEA. The length of the CDR3 is 15 residues. CDR3 in DNA: TGCAGCGTTGAATGGGTACTAGCGGGGGAAGAGACCCAGTACTTC. Translation: CSVEWVLAGEETQYF.

As to this clone: No conserved phenylalanine or tryptophan is present at the end of the CDR3, so a read error is the likely explanation. The chain recombines TRBV27 with TRBJ1-5; 12 nucleotides align to TRBD1. The junction had 8 bases not matched to a gene; V was cut back by 3 bases and J by 11 bases. Germline V lookup: CDR1 MNHEY, CDR2 SMNVEV (reference sequence). The CDR3 covers 15 residues. In DNA form, the CDR3 reads TGTGCCAGCAGTTTGGGACAGGGGGCACGACAGACCCAGCATCTT. It specifies CASSLGQGARQTQHL.

The chain couples TRBV27 to TRBJ2-7; 7 bases align to TRBD1. The V gene's germline CDR1 is MNHEY and CDR2 SMNVEV (reference sequence). With V trimmed by 6 bases and J by 3 bases, 8 bases remained unmatched. This CDR3 region has 14 residues. The CDR3 spells CASSPRTGYYEQYF. DNA for the CDR3: TGTGCCAGCAGCCCTAGGACAGGATACTACGAGCAGTACTTC.

The chain joins TRBV6-1 to TRBJ2-3; TRBD2 matches at 7 bases. The junction had 7 bases not matched to a gene; V was cut back by 1 base and J by 3 bases. CDR3 length equals 16 residues. Germline CDR1 and CDR2: MNHNS and SASEGT. The CDR3 protein is CASSEVPGGLTDTQYF. As DNA, the CDR3 is TGTGCCAGCAGTGAAGTCCCGGGGGGATTAACAGATACGCAGTATTTT.

This clone was detected a few times. J is TRBJ2-1 and V is TRBV29-1, with D perhaps matching TRBD1 (6 bases). This CDR3 comprises 14 residues. The germline CDR1 and CDR2 sequences are SQVTM and ANQGSEA. V was cut by 7 bases and J by 0 bases, with 13 bases left in between. In DNA form, the CDR3 reads TGCAGCGGACACCGGGACACCTCCTACAATGAGCAGTTCTTC. Amino acids: CSGHRDTSYNEQFF.

This clone was detected only a few times. This chain links TRBV27 with TRBJ2-5; D not resolved. The CDR3 totals 13 residues. V was cut by 8 bases and J by 2 bases, with 12 bases left in between. Germline values: CDR1 MNHEY, CDR2 SMNVEV (reference sequence). The CDR3 is CASLIGQQETQYF. The CDR3, as DNA: TGTGCCAGCCTAATAGGGCAGCAAGAGACCCAGTACTTC.

V gene TRBV30 combines with J gene TRBJ2-5; 8 nucleotides match TRBD2. Germline lookup yields CDR1 GTSNPN and CDR2 SVGIG (reference sequence). V shed 0 bases, J shed 5 bases, and the junction held 8 bases outside the gene matches. CDR3 size: 15 residues. CDR3 DNA: TGTGCCTGGAGTGTACTCGGGGGGGATAGTGAGACCCAGTACTTC. Translated, it gives CAWSVLGGDSETQYF. Drawing the rest from reference TRBV30 and TRBJ2-5, the complete variable domain is SQTIHQWPATLVQPVGSPLSLECTVEGTSNPNLYWYRQAAGRGLQLLFYSVGIGQISSEVPQNLSASRPQDRQFILSSKKLLLSDSGFYLCAWSVLGGDSETQYFGPGTRLLVL.

J is TRBJ1-1 and V is TRBV30; D call uncertain. The germline V and J ends were trimmed by 3 bases and 3 bases, with 11 bases remaining between them. CDR1 is GTSNPN and CDR2 is SVGIG in the germline V gene (reference sequence). The length of the CDR3 is 13 residues. The CDR3 region has the DNA TGTGCCTGGAGGGTATCCCAGTACACTGAAGCTTTCTTT. This gives the protein CAWRVSQYTEAFF.

The J gene is TRBJ2-5, the V gene TRBV4-1; 10 bases are shared with TRBD2. Trimming at V came to 1 base and at J to 5 bases, leaving 7 bases not matched to a gene. The CDR3 totals 16 residues. CDR1 and CDR2 (germline): MGHRA, YSYEKL. CDR3: CASSQVQLAGLETQYF. The CDR3 nucleotides read TGCGCCAGCAGCCAAGTTCAACTAGCGGGGCTGGAGACCCAGTACTTC.